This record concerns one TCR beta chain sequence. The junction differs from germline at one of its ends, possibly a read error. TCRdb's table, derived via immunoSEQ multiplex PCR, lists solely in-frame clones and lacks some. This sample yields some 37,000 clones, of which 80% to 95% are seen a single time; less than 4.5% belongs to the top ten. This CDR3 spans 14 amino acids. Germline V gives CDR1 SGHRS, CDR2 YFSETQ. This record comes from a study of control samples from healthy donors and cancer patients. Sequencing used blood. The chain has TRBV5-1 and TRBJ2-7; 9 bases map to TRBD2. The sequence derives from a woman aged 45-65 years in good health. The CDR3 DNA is TGCGCCCGCAGCTTGGCGGGGGGGCGGGACGAGCAGTACTTC. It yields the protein CARSLAGGRDEQYF.